These 14 T cell receptor beta chains share one sample of origin, sequenced in a study of Ad26.COV2.S vaccination and SARS-CoV-2 variants. Using immunoSEQ multiplex PCR, the repertoire was profiled, and TCRdb retains in-frame clones only, with some absent. The sample lists fewer than 400,000 clones, about 82% occurring once. Noted treatment: about 20 received Ad26.COV2.S at low or high dose, single or two shots; about 5 received placebo; per-sample allocation not given. The samples were gathered on day 63 after the first injection of vaccine or placebo. The material was peripheral blood, obtained in a trial of Ad26.COV2.S vaccine versus placebo. These receptors were obtained from a person between 18 and 65 years old who received the Ad26.COV2.S COVID-19 vaccine or a placebo.

This clone was counted a few times. V gene TRBV28 combines with J gene TRBJ1-5; D is uncertain. Germline V gene sequence: CDR1 MDHEN, CDR2 SYDVKM. The CDR3 runs to 15 residues. V dropped 3 bases and J dropped 5 bases, with 14 bases sitting between them. The CDR3 DNA is TGTGCCAGCAGTTTCTCCCCTCAGGTCCATCAGCCCCAGCATTTT. Translated, it gives CASSFSPQVHQPQHF.

V and J are TRBV28 and TRBJ1-2, with a tentative D call TRBD1 (6 bases). The CDR3 runs to 15 residues. Trimming pared 6 bases from V and 5 bases from J, leaving 19 bases between. Germline CDR1 MDHEN, CDR2 SYDVKM. Here the CDR3 reads CASSSGQSLVYGYTF. CDR3 DNA: TGTGCCAGCAGCTCCGGACAGTCTCTGGTGTATGGCTACACCTTC.

There are a few counts of this clone. The chain has TRBV9 and TRBJ2-5; D is possibly TRBD1 (6 bases). The V end was cut by 4 bases, the J end by 7 bases, with 17 bases between. This CDR3 is built from 14 residues. Per the germline V gene, CDR1 is SGDLS and CDR2 is YYNGEE. The CDR3 bases are TGTGCCAGCAGCCCCCGGACAGCCTGGGGGACCCAGTACTTC. It is translated as CASSPRTAWGTQYF. Full variable domain (rest looked up from reference TRBV9 and TRBJ2-5): DSGVTQTPKHLITATGQRVTLRCSPRSGDLSVYWYQQSLDQGLQFLIQYYNGEERAKGNILERFSAQQFPDLHSELNLSSLELGDSALYFCASSPRTAWGTQYFGPGTRLLVL.

CDR3 residues: CASSLAGTYNEQFF. The CDR3 bases are TGTGCCAGCAGCCTAGCGGGGACCTACAATGAGCAGTTCTTC. The rearrangement joins TRBV28 to TRBJ2-1, with TRBD2 matching 9 bases. Germline V gene data show CDR1 as MDHEN and CDR2 as SYDVKM. The CDR3 covers 14 residues. V lost 6 bases, J lost 2 bases, and 2 bases stayed unmatched.

This chain connects TRBV29-1 to TRBJ1-4, with a possible D match to TRBD1 (5 bases). This CDR3 is 11 amino acids long. Germline V gene sequence: CDR1 SQVTM, CDR2 ANQGSEA. V lost 7 bases and J lost 10, with 13 bases in between. The chain's CDR3 is CSGYHQGKLFF. The CDR3 nucleotides read TGCAGCGGCTACCATCAGGGAAAACTGTTTTTT.

CDR3 coding DNA: TGCAGTGCTAGTATGACAGACAACACTGAAGCTTTCTTT. Protein: CSASMTDNTEAFF. This sequence joins TRBV20-1 and TRBJ1-1, with D possibly being TRBD1 (5 bases). Germline CDR1 reads DFQATT; CDR2 reads SNEGSKA (reference sequence). Trimming left V 3 bases short and J 2 bases short, with 10 bases between. CDR3 size: 13 residues.

The J gene is TRBJ1-1, the V gene TRBV6-1; D call uncertain. V was shortened by 1 base and J by 0 bases, with 6 bases between the two germline ends. Looked up from germline, CDR1 is MNHNS and CDR2 is SASEGT. The CDR3 runs 14 residues. CDR3 region: CASSEVQLNTEAFF. DNA of the CDR3: TGTGCCAGCAGTGAAGTACAGCTGAACACTGAAGCTTTCTTT.

For this clone: Distinct nucleotide sequences in the sample also encode this CDR3. The CDR3 coding sequence is TGTGCCATCAGTGAGCGGGGGGACTCCTACGAGCAGTACTTC. Encoded protein: CAISERGDSYEQYF. The rearrangement joins TRBV10-3 to TRBJ2-7; TRBD2 agrees at 7 bases. This CDR3 has 14 residues. CDR1 ENHRY and CDR2 SYGVKD come from the germline V gene. Trimming at V came to 2 bases and at J to 0 bases, leaving 1 base not matched to a gene.

V is TRBV5-1 and J is TRBJ1-6, with D maybe TRBD1 (5 bases). CDR1 is SGHRS, CDR2 YFSETQ, per germline. This CDR3 comprises 15 residues. Trimming took 4 bases from V and 7 from J, leaving 15 bases between them. The CDR3 is CASSALTGSNSPLHF. The CDR3 coding sequence is TGCGCCAGCAGCGCCCTTACAGGTTCCAATTCACCCCTCCACTTT.

This clone was observed a handful of times. The genes are TRBV21-1 and TRBJ2-7; the table's D call, TRBD1, has no DNA check behind it. TRBV21-1 is termed a pseudogene. The CDR3 extends over 15 amino acids. Here the CDR3 reads CASSKPGQGIYEQYF. The CDR3 nucleotides are TGTGCCAGCAGCAAGCCGGGACAGGGGATATACGAGCAGTACTTC.

The chain uses TRBV24-1 and TRBJ2-5; a weak D match, TRBD2 (6 bases). This CDR3 has 15 residues. Deletions cut 0 bases from V and 5 bases from J, with 12 bases between. Germline values: CDR1 KGHDR, CDR2 SFDVKD. The chain's CDR3 is CATSDLGIGRETQYF. The DNA for the CDR3 is TGTGCCACCAGTGATTTGGGTATAGGGAGGGAGACCCAGTACTTC.

Comments on this clone: This specimen includes other DNA sequences encoding the same CDR3. The rearrangement links TRBV5-1 to TRBJ2-5; D remains ambiguous. The CDR3 is 14 residues long. Germline-derived CDR1 and CDR2 are SGHRS and YFSETQ. Trimming shortened V by 4 bases and J by 2 bases, and 12 bases separated the two germline ends. As DNA, the CDR3 is TGCGCCAGCAGCCCCGGGTCAACTCAAGAGACCCAGTACTTC. It yields the protein CASSPGSTQETQYF.

V and J are TRBV2 and TRBJ1-4; perhaps TRBD1 as D (5 bases). The CDR3 extends over 14 amino acids. V was shortened by 6 bases and J by 6 bases, with 14 bases between the two germline ends. Germline V gene sequence: CDR1 SNHLY, CDR2 FYNNEI. The CDR3 region is CASRTGQGYEKLFF. CDR3 sequence (DNA): TGTGCCAGCAGGACGGGGCAGGGTTATGAAAAACTGTTTTTT. Based on the CDR3 plus reference TRBV2 and TRBJ1-4, the full variable domain is EPEVTQTPSHQVTQMGQEVILRCVPISNHLYFYWYRQILGQKVEFLVSFYNNEISEKSEIFDDQFSVERPDGSNFTLKIRSTKLEDSAMYFCASRTGQGYEKLFFGSGTQLSVL.

This sequence joins TRBV2 and TRBJ1-5; 9 bases match TRBD1. The CDR3 has 15 residues. V lost 4 bases to trimming and J lost 7 bases; unmatched junction nucleotides: 8. Per germline, CDR1 SNHLY and CDR2 FYNNEI. In DNA form, the CDR3 reads TGTGCCAGCAGTGGAAGGACAGGGGAAGGACAGCCCCAGCATTTT. This codes for CASSGRTGEGQPQHF. The whole variable domain, remainder taken from reference TRBV2 and TRBJ1-5, is EPEVTQTPSHQVTQMGQEVILRCVPISNHLYFYWYRQILGQKVEFLVSFYNNEISEKSEIFDDQFSVERPDGSNFTLKIRSTKLEDSAMYFCASSGRTGEGQPQHFGDGTRLSIL.